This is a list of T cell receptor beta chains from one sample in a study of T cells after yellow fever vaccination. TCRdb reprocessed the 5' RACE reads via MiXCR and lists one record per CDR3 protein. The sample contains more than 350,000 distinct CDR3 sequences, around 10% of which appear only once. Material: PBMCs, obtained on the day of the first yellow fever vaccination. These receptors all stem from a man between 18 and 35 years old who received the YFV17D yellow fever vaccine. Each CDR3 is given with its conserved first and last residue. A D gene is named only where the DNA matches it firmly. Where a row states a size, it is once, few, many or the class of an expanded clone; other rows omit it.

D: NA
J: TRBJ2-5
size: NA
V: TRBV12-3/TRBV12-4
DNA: TGTGCCAGCAGCCTGGGGGGGGGGGCAGGGAGTAGGAAGACCCAGTACTTC
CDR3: CASSLGGGAGSRKTQYF

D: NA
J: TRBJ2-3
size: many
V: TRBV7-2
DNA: TGTGCCAGCAGTTCGTATAGGGCAGATACGCAGTATTTT
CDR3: CASSSYRADTQYF

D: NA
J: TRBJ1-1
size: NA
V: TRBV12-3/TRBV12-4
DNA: TGTGCCAGCAGTTTTGGGGGGAAGAACACTGAAGCTTTCTTT
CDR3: CASSFGGKNTEAFF

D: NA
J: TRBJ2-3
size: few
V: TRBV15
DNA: TGTGCCACCAGCAGAGATGGGGCTAGCGTCTTCACAGATACGCAGTATTTT
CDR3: CATSRDGASVFTDTQYF

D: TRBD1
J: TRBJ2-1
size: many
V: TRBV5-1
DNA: TGCGCCAGCAGCTTCACGGCAGGGGGTCTCAATGAGCAGTTCTTC
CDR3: CASSFTAGGLNEQFF

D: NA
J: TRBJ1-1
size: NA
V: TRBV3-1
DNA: TGTGCCAGCAGCCACCAGGGGACGAACACTGAAGCTTTCTTT
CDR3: CASSHQGTNTEAFF

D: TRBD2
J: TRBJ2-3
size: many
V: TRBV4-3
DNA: TGCGCCAGCAGCCAAACTAGCGGGGATACGCAGTATTTT
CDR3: CASSQTSGDTQYF

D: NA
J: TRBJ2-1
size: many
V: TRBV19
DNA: TGTGCCAGTAGTATCGGCTGGGGCCATGAGCAGTTCTTC
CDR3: CASSIGWGHEQFF

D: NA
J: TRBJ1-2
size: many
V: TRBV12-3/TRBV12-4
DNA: TGTGCCAGCAGTTTATACAGGGTATGGGAGAATGGCTACACCTTC
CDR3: CASSLYRVWENGYTF

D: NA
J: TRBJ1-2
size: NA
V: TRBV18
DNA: TGTGCCAGCTCACCAACCCAGGGGCCCTACTATGGCTACACCTTC
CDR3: CASSPTQGPYYGYTF

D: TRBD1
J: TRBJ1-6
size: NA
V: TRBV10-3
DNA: TGTGCCATCAGTGCGGGGGACAGGGGTTTTAATTCACCCCTCCACTTT
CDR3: CAISAGDRGFNSPLHF

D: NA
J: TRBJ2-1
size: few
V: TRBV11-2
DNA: TGTGCCAGCAGCTCCGGACCGAGCTCCTACAATGAGCAGTTCTTC
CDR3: CASSSGPSSYNEQFF

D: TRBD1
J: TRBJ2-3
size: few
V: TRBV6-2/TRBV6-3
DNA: TGTGCCAGCAGCTTTTGGACAGGTGCAGATACGCAGTATTTT
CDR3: CASSFWTGADTQYF

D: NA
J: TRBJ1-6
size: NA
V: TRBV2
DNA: TGTGCCACCCAGGCCCGGGCGAAGAATTCACCCCTCCACTTT
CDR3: CATQARAKNSPLHF

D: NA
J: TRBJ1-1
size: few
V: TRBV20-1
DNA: TGCAGTGCTAGGCTCACAGAGAACACTGAAGCTTTCTTT
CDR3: CSARLTENTEAFF

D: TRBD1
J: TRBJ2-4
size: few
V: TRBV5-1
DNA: TGCGCCAGCAGCTCACGACAGGGGGCGAACATTCAGTACTTC
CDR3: CASSSRQGANIQYF

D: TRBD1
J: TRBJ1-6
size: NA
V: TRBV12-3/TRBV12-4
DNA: TGTGCCAGCAGTTTTAGGGACAGGGGTAGATCACCCCTCCACTTT
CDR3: CASSFRDRGRSPLHF

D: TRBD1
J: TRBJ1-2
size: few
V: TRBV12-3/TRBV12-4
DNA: TGTGCCAGCAGTTTAGTCGGGACAGACTATGGCTACACCTTC
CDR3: CASSLVGTDYGYTF

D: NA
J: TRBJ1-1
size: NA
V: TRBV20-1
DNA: TGCAGTGGGGGCGGCTTGAACACTGAAGCTTTCTTT
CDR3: CSGGGLNTEAFF

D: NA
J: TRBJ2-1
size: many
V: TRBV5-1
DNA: TGCGCCAGCAGCTTGGGGGGGCCTTCCTACAATGAGCAGTTCTTC
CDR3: CASSLGGPSYNEQFF

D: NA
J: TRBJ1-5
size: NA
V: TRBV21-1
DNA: TGTGCCAGCACTGGAAGGCGTTGCAATCAGCCCCAGCATTTT
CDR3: CASTGRRCNQPQHF

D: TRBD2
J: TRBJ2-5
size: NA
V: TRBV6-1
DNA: TGTGCCAGCAGCCGCTCGGCGGTAGCGGGGTATCAGACCCAGTACTTC
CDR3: CASSRSAVAGYQTQYF

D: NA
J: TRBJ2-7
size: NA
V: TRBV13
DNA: TGTGCCAGCAGCCCTCGGGAAGGAACGGGCTACTACGAGCAGTACTTC
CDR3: CASSPREGTGYYEQYF

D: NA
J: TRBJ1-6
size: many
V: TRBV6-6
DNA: TGTGCCAGCAGTTACGATGATCCGTCCCTCCACTTT
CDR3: CASSYDDPSLHF

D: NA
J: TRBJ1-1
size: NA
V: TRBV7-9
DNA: TGTGCCAGCAGCCCAGACAACACTGAAGCTTTCTTT
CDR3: CASSPDNTEAFF

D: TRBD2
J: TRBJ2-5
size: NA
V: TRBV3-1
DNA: TGTGCCAGCAGCCAAGATGGAAGGCGGAGGCTAGCGGACACCCAAGAGACCCAGTACTTC
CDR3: CASSQDGRRRLADTQETQYF

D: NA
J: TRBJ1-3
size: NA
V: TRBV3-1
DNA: TGTGCCAGCAGCCAAGGTCGGCCCTCAGTAGGTGGAAACACCATATATTTT
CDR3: CASSQGRPSVGGNTIYF

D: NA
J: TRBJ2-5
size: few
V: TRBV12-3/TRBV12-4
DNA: TGTGCCAGCAGTTTTGGGGTGGCATCACAAGAGACCCAGTACTTC
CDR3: CASSFGVASQETQYF

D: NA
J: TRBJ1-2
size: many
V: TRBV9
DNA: TGTGCCAGCAGCGTAGCCAGTAACTATGGCTACACCTTC
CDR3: CASSVASNYGYTF

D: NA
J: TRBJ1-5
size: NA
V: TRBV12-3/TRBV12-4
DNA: TGTGCCAGCAGTTTCTTGGACCAGCCCCAGCATTTT
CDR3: CASSFLDQPQHF

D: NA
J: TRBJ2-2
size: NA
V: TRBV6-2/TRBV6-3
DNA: TGTGCCAGCAGCAACAGCTTCGGGGAGCTGTTTTTT
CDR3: CASSNSFGELFF

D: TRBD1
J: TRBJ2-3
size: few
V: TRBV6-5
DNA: TGTGCCAGCAGTTATCGGGTGGGTCAGGGGGCTCAAGATACGCAGTATTTT
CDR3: CASSYRVGQGAQDTQYF

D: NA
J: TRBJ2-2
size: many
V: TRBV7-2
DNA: TGTGCCAGCAGCCGACAAGGGGGACCCGTAGGGGAGCTGTTTTTT
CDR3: CASSRQGGPVGELFF

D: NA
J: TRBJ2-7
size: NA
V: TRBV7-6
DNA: TGTGCCAGCAGCTTAGGTCTCGGGCATTACGAGCAGTACTTC
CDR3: CASSLGLGHYEQYF

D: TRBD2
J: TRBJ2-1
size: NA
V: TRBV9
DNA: TGTGCCAGCAGCTTAGAAATGTCGGCTAGCGGGGGGAGTCCTTACAATGAGCAGTTCTTC
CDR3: CASSLEMSASGGSPYNEQFF

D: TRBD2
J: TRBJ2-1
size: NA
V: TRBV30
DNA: TGTGCCTGGAGTGTACGGGGCGGGGGGATCTCCTACAATGAGCAGTTCTTC
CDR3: CAWSVRGGGISYNEQFF

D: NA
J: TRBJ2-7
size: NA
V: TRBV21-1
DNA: TGTGCCAGCAGGGGGGTGAAGCAGTACTTC
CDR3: CASRGVKQYF

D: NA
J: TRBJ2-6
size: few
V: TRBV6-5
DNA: TGTGCCAGCAGTTACCCTAATGGGGTACGGAACTCTGGGGCCAACGTCCTGACTTTC
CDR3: CASSYPNGVRNSGANVLTF

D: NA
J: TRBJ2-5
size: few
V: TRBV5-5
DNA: TGTGCCAGCAGCTTGAGGTCCCAATCGCCCCAAGAGACCCAGTACTTC
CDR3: CASSLRSQSPQETQYF

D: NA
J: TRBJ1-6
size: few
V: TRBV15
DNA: TGTGCCACCAGCAGAGATCCGACCGGAGTTCTTTCACCCCTCCACTTT
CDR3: CATSRDPTGVLSPLHF

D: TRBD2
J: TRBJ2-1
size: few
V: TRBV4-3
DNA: TGCGCCAGCAGCCAAGAACGGCGGGGGGCCATCAGAGAGCAGTTCTTC
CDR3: CASSQERRGAIREQFF

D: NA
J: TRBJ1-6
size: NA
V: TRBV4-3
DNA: TGCGCCAGCAGCCAAGTGAGAAATTCACCCCTCCACTTT
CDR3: CASSQVRNSPLHF

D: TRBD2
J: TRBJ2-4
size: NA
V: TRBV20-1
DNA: TGCAGTGCTAGAGGAGCTAGCGGGGCTTCCAAAAACATTCAGTACTTC
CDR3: CSARGASGASKNIQYF

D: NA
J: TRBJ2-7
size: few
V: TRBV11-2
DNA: TGTGCCAGCAGCTTAGGTCGGCGGGGAAAGAGATCCTACGAGCAGTACTTC
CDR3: CASSLGRRGKRSYEQYF

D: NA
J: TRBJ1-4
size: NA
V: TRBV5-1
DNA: TGCGCCAGCAGCTTGGTCTATGAAAAACTGTTTTTT
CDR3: CASSLVYEKLFF

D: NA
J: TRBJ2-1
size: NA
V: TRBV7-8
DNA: TGTGCCAGCAGCCCGATCCAGGCCCTGCGGTTCTTC
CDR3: CASSPIQALRFF

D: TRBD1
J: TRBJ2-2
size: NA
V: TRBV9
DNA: TGTGCCAGCAGCGTAGCTTGGACAGGGGCGATCGGGGAGCTGTTTTTT
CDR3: CASSVAWTGAIGELFF

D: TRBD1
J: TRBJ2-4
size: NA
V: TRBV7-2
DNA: TGTGCCAGCAGCTTAGATCACGGACAGGGGAACATTCAGTACTTC
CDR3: CASSLDHGQGNIQYF

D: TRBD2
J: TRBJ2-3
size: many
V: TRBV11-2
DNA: TGTGCCAGCAGCCCCCCATTGTGGACTAGCGTTGGAACAGATACGCAGTATTTT
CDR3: CASSPPLWTSVGTDTQYF

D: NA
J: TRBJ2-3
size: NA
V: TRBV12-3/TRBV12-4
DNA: TGTGCCAGCATCCCCCTAAACCTGGGTTTTGATACGCAGTATTTT
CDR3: CASIPLNLGFDTQYF

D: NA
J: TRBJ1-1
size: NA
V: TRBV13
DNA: TGTGCCAGCAGCTTATCCGGGACGAGAAACGAAGCTTTCTTT
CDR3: CASSLSGTRNEAFF

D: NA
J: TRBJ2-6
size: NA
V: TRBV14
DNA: TGTGCCAGCAGCGGAGGATACTGGCTCTCTGGGGCCAACGTCCTGACTTTC
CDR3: CASSGGYWLSGANVLTF

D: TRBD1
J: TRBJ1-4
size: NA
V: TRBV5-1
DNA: TGCGCCAGCAGTTCTACAGGGACAGCTGAGGAACTGTTTTTT
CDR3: CASSSTGTAEELFF

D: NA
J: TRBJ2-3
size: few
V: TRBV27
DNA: TGTGCCAGCAGTTCCCAGGGACACCGGGGGACGGATACGCAGTATTTT
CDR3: CASSSQGHRGTDTQYF

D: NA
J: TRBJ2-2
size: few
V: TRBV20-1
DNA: TGCAGTGCTCCCAGGATGGGGGCAACCCTTACCGGGGAGCTGTTTTTT
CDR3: CSAPRMGATLTGELFF

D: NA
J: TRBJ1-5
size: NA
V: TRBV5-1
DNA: TGCGCCAGCAGCCAAACGGGGTTGGGTTTTAGCAATCAGCCCCAGCATTTT
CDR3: CASSQTGLGFSNQPQHF

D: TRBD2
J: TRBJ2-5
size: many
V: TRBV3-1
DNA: TGTGCCAGCAGCTCCCGACTAGCCGACTACCAAGAGACCCAGTACTTC
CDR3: CASSSRLADYQETQYF

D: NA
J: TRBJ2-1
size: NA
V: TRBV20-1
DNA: TGCAGTGCTAGAGATGCGGGCCCGCGGGGTGAGCAGTTCTTC
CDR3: CSARDAGPRGEQFF

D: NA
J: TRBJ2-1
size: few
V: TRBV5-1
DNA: TGCGCCAGCAGCTTCGGACTATCCAATGAGCAGTTCTTC
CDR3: CASSFGLSNEQFF

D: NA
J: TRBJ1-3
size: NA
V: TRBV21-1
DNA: TGTGCCAGCAGCAAAGGGGGGAGAAACACCATATATTTT
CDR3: CASSKGGRNTIYF